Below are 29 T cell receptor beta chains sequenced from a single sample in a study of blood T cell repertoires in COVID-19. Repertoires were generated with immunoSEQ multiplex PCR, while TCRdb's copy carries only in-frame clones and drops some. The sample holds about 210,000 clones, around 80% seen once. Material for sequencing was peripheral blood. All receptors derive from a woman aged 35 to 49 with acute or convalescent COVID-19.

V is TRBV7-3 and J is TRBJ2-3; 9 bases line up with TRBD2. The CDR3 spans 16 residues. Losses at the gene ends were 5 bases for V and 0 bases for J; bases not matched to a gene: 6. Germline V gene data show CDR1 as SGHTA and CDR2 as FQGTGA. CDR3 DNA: TGTGCCAGCAGCCACGGGACTAGCCCCAGCACAGATACGCAGTATTTT. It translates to CASSHGTSPSTDTQYF.

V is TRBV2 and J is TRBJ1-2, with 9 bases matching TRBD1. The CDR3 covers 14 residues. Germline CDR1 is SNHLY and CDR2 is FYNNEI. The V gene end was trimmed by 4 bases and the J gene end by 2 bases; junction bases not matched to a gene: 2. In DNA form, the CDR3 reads TGTGCCAGCAGTGGGGACAGGGAAAACTATGGCTACACCTTC. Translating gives CASSGDRENYGYTF.

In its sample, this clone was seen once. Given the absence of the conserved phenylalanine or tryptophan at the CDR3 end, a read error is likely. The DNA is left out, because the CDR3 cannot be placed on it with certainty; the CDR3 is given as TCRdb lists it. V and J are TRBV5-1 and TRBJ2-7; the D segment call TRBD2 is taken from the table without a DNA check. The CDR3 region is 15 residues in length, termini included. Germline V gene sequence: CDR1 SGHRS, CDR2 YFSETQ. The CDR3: CASSLARGRLTSGTL.

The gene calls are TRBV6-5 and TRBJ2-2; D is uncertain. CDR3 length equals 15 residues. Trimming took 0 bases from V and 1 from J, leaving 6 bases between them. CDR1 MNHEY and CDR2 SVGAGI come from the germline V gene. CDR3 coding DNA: TGTGCCAGCAGTTACTCGTCAGGGAACACCGGGGAGCTGTTTTTT. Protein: CASSYSSGNTGELFF.

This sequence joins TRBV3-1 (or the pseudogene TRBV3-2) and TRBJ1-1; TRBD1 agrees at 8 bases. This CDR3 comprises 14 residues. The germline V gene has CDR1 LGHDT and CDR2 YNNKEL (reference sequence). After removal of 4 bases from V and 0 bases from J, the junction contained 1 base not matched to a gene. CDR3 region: CASSRGQVNTEAFF. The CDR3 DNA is TGTGCCAGCAGCCGGGGACAGGTGAACACTGAAGCTTTCTTT.

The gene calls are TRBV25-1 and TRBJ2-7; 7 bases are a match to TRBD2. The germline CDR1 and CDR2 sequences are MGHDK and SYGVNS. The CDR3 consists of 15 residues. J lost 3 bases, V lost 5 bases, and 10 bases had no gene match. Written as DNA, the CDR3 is TGTGCCAGCAGTCCCCCGGGTAGCGGGCACTACGAGCAGTACTTC. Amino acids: CASSPPGSGHYEQYF.

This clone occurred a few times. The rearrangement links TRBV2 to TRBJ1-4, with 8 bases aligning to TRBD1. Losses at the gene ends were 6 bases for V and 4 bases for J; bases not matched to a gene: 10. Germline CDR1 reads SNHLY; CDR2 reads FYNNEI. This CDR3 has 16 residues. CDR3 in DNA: TGTGCCAGCAGATTGGGACAGGATCGTTTTAATGAAAAACTGTTTTTT. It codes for CASRLGQDRFNEKLFF.

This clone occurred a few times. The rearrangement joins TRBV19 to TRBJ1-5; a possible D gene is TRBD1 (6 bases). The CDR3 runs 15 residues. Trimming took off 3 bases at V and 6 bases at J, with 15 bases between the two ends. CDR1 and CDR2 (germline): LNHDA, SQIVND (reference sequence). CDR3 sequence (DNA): TGTGCCAGTAGTATGCCACAGGGTTTGGGTCAGCCCCAGCATTTT. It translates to CASSMPQGLGQPQHF.

The CDR3 nucleotides are TGTGCCAGCAGCTTAGGGCTAGCGGACGAGCAGTACTTC. Translation gives CASSLGLADEQYF. The genes are TRBV7-6 and TRBJ2-7, with 7 bases that match TRBD2. Germline V lookup: CDR1 SGHVS, CDR2 FNYEAQ. The CDR3 loop spans 13 amino acids. The ends lost 1 base at V and 5 bases at J; junction bases unmatched: 2.

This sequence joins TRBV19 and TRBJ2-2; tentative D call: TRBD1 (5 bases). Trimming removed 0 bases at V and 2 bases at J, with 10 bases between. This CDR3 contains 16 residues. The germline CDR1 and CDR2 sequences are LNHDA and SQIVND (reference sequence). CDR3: CASSIDRTTNTGELFF. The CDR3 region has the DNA TGTGCCAGTAGTATAGATAGGACAACCAACACCGGGGAGCTGTTTTTT.

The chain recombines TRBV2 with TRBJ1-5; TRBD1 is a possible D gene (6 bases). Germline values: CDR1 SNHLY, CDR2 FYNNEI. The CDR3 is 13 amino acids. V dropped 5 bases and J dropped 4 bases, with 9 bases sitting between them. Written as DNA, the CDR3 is TGTGCCAGCAGTAAACAGGGTAATCAGCCCCAGCATTTT. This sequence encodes CASSKQGNQPQHF.

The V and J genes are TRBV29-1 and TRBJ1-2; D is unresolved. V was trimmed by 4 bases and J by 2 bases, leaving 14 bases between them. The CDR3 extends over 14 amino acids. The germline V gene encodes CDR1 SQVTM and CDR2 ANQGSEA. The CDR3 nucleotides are TGCAGCGTTGGAGAGTTCCCACTCAACTATGGCTACACCTTC. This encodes CSVGEFPLNYGYTF. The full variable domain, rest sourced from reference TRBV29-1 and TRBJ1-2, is SAVISQKPSRDICQRGTSLTIQCQVDSQVTMMFWYRQQPGQSLTLIATANQGSEATYESGFVIDKFPISRPNLTFSTLTVSNMSPEDSSIYLCSVGEFPLNYGYTFGSGTRLTVV.

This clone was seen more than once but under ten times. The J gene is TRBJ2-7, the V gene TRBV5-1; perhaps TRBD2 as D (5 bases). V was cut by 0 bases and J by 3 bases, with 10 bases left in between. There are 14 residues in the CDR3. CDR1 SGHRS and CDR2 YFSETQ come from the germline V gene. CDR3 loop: CASSLVSGNYEQYF. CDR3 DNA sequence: TGCGCCAGCAGCTTGGTATCGGGGAACTACGAGCAGTACTTC.

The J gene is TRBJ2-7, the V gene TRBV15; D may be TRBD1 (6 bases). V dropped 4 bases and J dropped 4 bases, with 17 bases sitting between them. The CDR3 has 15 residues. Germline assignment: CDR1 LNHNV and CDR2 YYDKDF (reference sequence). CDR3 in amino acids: CATSMGSGAVYEQYF. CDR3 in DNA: TGTGCCACCAGCATGGGGTCAGGGGCCGTTTACGAGCAGTACTTC.

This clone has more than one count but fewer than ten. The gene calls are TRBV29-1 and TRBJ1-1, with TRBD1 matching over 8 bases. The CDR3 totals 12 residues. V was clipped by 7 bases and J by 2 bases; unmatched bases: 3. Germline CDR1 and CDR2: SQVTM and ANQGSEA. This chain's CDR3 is CSGGTGNTEAFF. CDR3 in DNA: TGCAGCGGGGGGACAGGCAACACTGAAGCTTTCTTT.

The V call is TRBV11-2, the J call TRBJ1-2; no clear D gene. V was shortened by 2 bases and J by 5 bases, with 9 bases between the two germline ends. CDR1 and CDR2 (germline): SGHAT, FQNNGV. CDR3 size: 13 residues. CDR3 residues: CASSLYVGYGYTF. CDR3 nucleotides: TGTGCCAGCAGCTTATACGTCGGGTATGGCTACACCTTC.

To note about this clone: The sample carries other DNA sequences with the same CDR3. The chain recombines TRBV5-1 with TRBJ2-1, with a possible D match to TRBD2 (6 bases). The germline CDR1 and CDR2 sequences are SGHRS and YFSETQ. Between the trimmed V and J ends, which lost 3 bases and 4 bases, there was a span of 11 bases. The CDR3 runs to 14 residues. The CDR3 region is CASSSAGGYNEQFF. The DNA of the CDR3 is TGCGCCAGCAGCTCGGCCGGGGGATACAATGAGCAGTTCTTC.

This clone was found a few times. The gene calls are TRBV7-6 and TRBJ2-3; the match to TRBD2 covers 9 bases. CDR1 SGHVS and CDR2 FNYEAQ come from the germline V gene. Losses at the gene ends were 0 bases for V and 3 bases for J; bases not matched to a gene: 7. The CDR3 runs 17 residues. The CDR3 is CASSLALVAGDTDTQYF. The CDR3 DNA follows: TGTGCCAGCAGCTTAGCGCTAGTAGCGGGGGATACAGATACGCAGTATTTT.

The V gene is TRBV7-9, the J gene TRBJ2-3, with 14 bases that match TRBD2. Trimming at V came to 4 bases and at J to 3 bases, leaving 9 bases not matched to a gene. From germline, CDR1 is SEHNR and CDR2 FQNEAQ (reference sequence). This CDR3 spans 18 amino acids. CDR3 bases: TGTGCCAGCAGCTCCCAGACTAGCGGGAGGGCCATGACAGATACGCAGTATTTT. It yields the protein CASSSQTSGRAMTDTQYF.

This CDR3 is CSASFGGIGELFF. The CDR3 DNA follows: TGCAGTGCTAGTTTCGGCGGTATCGGGGAGCTGTTTTTT. The chain links TRBV20-1 to TRBJ2-2; D remains unclear. V was trimmed by 3 bases and J by 7 bases, leaving 12 bases between them. Germline CDR1 is DFQATT and CDR2 is SNEGSKA (reference sequence). This CDR3 comprises 13 residues.

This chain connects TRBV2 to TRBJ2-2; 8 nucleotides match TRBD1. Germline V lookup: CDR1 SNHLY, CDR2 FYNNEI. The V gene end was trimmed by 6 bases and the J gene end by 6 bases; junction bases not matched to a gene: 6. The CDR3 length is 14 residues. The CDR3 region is CASSEFRGPGELFF. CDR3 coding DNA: TGTGCCAGCAGCGAGTTCAGGGGGCCCGGGGAGCTGTTTTTT.

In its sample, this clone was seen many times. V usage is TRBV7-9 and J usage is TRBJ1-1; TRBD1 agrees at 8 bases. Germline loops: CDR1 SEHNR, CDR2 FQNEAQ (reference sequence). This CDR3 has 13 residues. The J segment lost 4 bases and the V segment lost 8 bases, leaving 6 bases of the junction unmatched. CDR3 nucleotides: TGTGCCAGCCTGGACAGGGCGGGCACTGAAGCTTTCTTT. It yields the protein CASLDRAGTEAFF.

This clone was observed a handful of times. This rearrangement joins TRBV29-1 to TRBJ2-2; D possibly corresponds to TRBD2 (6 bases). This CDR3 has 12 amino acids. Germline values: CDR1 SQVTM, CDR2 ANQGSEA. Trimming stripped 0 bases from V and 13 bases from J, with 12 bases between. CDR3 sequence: CSVEDRRGGLFF. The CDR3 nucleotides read TGCAGCGTTGAAGATCGGAGGGGAGGGCTGTTTTTT.

This CDR3 reads CASSSTGLAGGNEQFF. The CDR3 coding sequence is TGTGCCAGCAGCTCTACGGGACTAGCGGGGGGCAATGAGCAGTTCTTC. This chain joins TRBV11-3 and TRBJ2-1; 15 bases agree with TRBD2. This CDR3 has 16 amino acids. Germline V lookup: CDR1 SGHNT, CDR2 YENEEA. Unmatched junction bases numbered 4, after V lost 4 bases and J lost 6 bases.

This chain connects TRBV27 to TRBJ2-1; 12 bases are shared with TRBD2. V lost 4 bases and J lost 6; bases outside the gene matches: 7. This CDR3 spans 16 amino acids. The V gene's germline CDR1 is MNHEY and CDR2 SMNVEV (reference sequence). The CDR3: CASSYLTSGRGNEQFF. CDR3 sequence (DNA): TGTGCCAGCAGTTACCTGACTAGCGGGAGAGGCAATGAGCAGTTCTTC.

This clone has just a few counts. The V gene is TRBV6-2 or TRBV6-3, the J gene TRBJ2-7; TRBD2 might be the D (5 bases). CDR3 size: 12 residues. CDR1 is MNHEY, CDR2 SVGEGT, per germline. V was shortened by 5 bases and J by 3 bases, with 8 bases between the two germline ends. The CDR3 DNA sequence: TGTGCCAGCAGTAGAGGGAACTACGAGCAGTACTTC. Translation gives CASSRGNYEQYF.

CDR3 DNA: TGTGCTAGTGGTTTGCTAACACTACCCGGGGGTGAAAAACTGTTTTTT. It specifies CASGLLTLPGGEKLFF. The genes are TRBV12-5 and TRBJ1-4; D is perhaps TRBD1 (5 bases). CDR1 is LGHNT and CDR2 is FRNRAP in the germline V gene. This CDR3 region has 16 residues. The V and J ends lost 2 bases and 7 bases respectively, with 17 bases between them. Combining the CDR3 with reference TRBV12-5 and TRBJ1-4 gives the whole variable domain DARVTQTPRHKVTEMGQEVTMRCQPILGHNTVFWYRQTMMQGLELLAYFRNRAPLDDSGMPKDRFSAEMPDATLATLKIQPSEPRDSAVYFCASGLLTLPGGEKLFFGSGTQLSVL.

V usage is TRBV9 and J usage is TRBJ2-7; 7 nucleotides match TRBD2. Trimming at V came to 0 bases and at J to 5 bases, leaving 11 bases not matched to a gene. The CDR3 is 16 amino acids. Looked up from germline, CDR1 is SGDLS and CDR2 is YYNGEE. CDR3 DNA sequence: TGTGCCAGCAGCGTAGGGACTAGGACCCAAAGTGACGAGCAGTACTTC. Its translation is CASSVGTRTQSDEQYF.

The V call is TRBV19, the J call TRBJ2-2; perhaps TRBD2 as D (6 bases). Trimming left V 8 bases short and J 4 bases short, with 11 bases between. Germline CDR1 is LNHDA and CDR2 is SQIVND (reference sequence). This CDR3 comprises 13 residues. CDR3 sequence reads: CASAGSSTGELFF. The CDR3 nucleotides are TGTGCCAGTGCGGGGAGTAGCACCGGGGAGCTGTTTTTT.